This T cell receptor (beta chain) originates from a study of radiotherapy plus CTLA-4 blockade in lung cancer. Study-wide results and caveats: Expansion in blood of tumor-derived TCR clones was seen after radiotherapy plus ipilimumab.

A note on this clone: Its matching antigen is unknown.

Only in-frame clones appear in the TCRdb table, and some are missing; sequencing was by immunoSEQ multiplex PCR. The sample has about 51,000 clones, 70% to 80% seen once; the top ten hold about 9%. Those patients who had chemo-refractory metastatic non-small-cell lung cancer were given focal radiation along with CTLA-4 blockade through ipilimumab. The sequences come from peripheral blood, collected from a patient treated with radiotherapy plus ipilimumab. The receptor comes from a human donor with non-small cell lung cancer who had a complete response to radiotherapy plus ipilimumab.

The CDR3 DNA is TGCAGCGTTATGGACAGGCAGCAGTACTTC. It yields the protein CSVMDRQQYF. This sequence joins TRBV29-1 and TRBJ2-7, with 7 bases matching TRBD1. The CDR3 contains 10 residues. Germline V gene lookup returns CDR1 SQVTM and CDR2 ANQGSEA. Losses at the gene ends were 5 bases for V and 8 bases for J; bases not matched to a gene: 3.